This TCR beta chain was observed in a study of T cell repertoires in cytomegalovirus infection. About the study: It can be stated that public TCR beta signatures indicated CMV infection as well as a matching HLA type.

Findings of the study overall: Clonotypes of TCR beta that were HLA-C-restricted and CMV-specific dominated the ex vivo response.

TCRdb analysed the reads with MiXCR anew, one entry per CDR3 protein. The table has over 300,000 distinct CDR3 sequences, more than 8% seen once. The V end was cut by 6 bases, the J end by 6 bases, with 12 bases between. This CDR3 has 13 residues. This clonotype occurred many times. Its antigen is not known. The chain is built from TRBV12-3 or TRBV12-4 and TRBJ2-1; no reliable D call. The sequenced sample consisted of PBMCs. The clonotype was recovered from a human donor in good health (CMV status not recorded). Some clones in this sample may be carry-over from other donors' samples. The CDR3 loop reads CASRTRLRNEQFF. The CDR3 coding sequence is TGTGCCAGCAGAACAAGACTTCGCAATGAGCAGTTCTTC.